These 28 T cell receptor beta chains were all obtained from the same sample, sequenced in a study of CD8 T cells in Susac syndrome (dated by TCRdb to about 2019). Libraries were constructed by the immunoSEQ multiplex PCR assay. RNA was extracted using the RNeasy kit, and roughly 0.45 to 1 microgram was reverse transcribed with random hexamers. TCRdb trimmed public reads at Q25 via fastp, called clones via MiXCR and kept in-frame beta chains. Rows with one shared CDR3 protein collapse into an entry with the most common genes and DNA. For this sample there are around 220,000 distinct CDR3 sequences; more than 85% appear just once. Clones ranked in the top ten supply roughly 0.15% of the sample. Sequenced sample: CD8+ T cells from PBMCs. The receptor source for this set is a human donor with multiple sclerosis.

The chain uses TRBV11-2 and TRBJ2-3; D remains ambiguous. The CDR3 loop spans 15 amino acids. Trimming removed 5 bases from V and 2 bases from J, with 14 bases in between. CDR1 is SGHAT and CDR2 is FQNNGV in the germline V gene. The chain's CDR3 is CASSLIDPSTDTQYF. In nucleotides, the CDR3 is TGTGCCAGCAGCCTTATAGACCCATCCACAGATACGCAGTATTTT. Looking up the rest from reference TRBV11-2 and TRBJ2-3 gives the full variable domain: EAGVAQSPRYKIIEKRQSVAFWCNPISGHATLYWYQQILGQGPKLLIQFQNNGVVDDSQLPKDRFSAERLKGVDSTLKIQPAKLEDSAVYLCASSLIDPSTDTQYFGPGTRLTVL.

This CDR3 is CASSPKTGGGYEQYF. CDR3 nucleotide sequence: TGTGCCAGCAGCCCTAAGACTGGAGGTGGCTACGAGCAGTACTTC. The chain combines TRBV7-9 with TRBJ2-7; a weak D match, TRBD2 (5 bases). CDR3 length: 15 residues. Between the trimmed V and J ends, which lost 5 bases and 3 bases, there was a span of 17 bases. Germline values: CDR1 SEHNR, CDR2 FQNEAQ (reference sequence). Filled out from reference TRBV7-9 and TRBJ2-7, the complete variable domain reads DTGVSQNPRHKITKRGQNVTFRCDPISEHNRLYWYRQTLGQGPEFLTYFQNEAQLEKSRLLSDRFSAERPKGSFSTLEIQRTEQGDSAMYLCASSPKTGGGYEQYFGPGTRLTVT.

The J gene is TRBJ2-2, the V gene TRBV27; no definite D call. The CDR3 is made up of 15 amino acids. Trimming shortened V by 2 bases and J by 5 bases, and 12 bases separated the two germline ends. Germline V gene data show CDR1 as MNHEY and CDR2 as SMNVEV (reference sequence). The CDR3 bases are TGTGCCAGCAGTTTAATGTTAGGATCAACCGGGGAGCTGTTTTTT. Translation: CASSLMLGSTGELFF.

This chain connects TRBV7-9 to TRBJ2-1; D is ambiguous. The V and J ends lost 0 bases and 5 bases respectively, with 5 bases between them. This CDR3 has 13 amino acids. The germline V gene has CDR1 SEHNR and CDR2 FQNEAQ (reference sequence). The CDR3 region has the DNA TGTGCCAGCAGCTTAGCTTCTAACAATGAGCAGTTCTTC. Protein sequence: CASSLASNNEQFF.

Written as DNA, the CDR3 is TGTGCCAGCAGCTTAATATATGTGACAGAGGCCGATCAGCCCCAGCATTTT. Translated, it gives CASSLIYVTEADQPQHF. The rearrangement uses TRBV7-8 and TRBJ1-5; D perhaps matches TRBD1 (5 bases). The CDR3 contains 17 residues. V gave up 2 bases and J gave up 5 bases, with 19 bases separating them. Germline V gene data show CDR1 as SGHVS and CDR2 as FQNEAQ.

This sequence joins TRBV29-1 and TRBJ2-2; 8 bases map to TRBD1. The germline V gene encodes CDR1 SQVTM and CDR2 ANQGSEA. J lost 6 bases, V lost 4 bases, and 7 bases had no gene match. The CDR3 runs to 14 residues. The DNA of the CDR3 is TGCAGCGTTGGGGCAGGGGGCAGTCCCGGGGAGCTGTTTTTT. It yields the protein CSVGAGGSPGELFF.

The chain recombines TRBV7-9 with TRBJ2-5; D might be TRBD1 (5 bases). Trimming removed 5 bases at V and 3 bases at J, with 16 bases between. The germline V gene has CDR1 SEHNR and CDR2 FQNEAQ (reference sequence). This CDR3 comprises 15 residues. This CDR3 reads CASSAGSKGKETQYF. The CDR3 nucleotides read TGTGCCAGCAGCGCCGGTAGCAAGGGGAAAGAGACCCAGTACTTC.

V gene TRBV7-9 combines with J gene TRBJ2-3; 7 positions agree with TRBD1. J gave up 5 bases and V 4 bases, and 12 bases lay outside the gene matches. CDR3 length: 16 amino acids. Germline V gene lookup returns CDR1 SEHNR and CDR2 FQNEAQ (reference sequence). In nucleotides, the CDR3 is TGTGCCAGCAGCTCACTAGTAGACAGGGTAGAAGATACGCAGTATTTT. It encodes CASSSLVDRVEDTQYF.

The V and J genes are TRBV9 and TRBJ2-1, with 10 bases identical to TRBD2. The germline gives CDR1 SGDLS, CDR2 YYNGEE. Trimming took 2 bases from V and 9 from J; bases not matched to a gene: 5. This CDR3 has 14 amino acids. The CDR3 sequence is CASSVLAGDGEQFF. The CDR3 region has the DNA TGTGCCAGCAGCGTTCTAGCGGGAGACGGTGAGCAGTTCTTC. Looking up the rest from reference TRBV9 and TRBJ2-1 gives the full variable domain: DSGVTQTPKHLITATGQRVTLRCSPRSGDLSVYWYQQSLDQGLQFLIQYYNGEERAKGNILERFSAQQFPDLHSELNLSSLELGDSALYFCASSVLAGDGEQFFGPGTRLTVL.

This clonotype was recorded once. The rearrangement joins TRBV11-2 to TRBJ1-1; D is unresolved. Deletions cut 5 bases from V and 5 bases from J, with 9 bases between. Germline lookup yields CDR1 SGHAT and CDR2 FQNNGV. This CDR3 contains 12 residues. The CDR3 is CASSQVGTEAFF. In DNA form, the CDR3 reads TGTGCCAGCAGCCAGGTGGGGACTGAAGCTTTCTTT.

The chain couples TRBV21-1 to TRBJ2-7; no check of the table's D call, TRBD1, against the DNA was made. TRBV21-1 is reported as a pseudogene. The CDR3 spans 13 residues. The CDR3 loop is CASTDRGGCEQYF. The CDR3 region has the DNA TGTGCCAGCACTGACAGGGGTGGGTGCGAGCAGTACTTC.

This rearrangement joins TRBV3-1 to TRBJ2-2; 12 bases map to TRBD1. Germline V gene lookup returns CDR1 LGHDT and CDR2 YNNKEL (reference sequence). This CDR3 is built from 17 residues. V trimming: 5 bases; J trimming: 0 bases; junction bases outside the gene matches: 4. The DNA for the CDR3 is TGTGCCAGCAGCAACCGGGACAGGGGGCCGAACACCGGGGAGCTGTTTTTT. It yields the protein CASSNRDRGPNTGELFF.

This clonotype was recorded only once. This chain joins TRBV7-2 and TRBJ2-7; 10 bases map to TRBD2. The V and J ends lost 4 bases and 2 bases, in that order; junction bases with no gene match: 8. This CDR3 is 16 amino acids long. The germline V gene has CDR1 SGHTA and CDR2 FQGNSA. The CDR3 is CASSSTTSGAPYEQYF. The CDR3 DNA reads TGTGCCAGCAGCTCTACAACTAGCGGGGCACCCTACGAGCAGTACTTC.

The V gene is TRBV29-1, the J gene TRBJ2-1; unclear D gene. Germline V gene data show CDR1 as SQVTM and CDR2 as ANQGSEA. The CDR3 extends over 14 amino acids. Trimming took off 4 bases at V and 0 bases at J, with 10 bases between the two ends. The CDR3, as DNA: TGCAGCGTTGTAAGTCCGAGCTCCTACAATGAGCAGTTCTTC. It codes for CSVVSPSSYNEQFF.

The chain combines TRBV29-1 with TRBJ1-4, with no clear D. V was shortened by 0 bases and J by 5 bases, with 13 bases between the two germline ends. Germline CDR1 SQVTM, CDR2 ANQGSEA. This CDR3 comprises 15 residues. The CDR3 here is CSVEDPWESNEKLFF. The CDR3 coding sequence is TGCAGCGTTGAAGACCCGTGGGAGTCAAATGAAAAACTGTTTTTT.

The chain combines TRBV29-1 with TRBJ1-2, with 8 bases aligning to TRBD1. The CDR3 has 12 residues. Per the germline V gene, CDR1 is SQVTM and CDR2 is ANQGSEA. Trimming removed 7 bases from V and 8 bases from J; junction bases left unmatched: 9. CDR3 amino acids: CSATQGARGYTF. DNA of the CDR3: TGCAGCGCGACCCAGGGGGCTCGAGGCTACACCTTC.

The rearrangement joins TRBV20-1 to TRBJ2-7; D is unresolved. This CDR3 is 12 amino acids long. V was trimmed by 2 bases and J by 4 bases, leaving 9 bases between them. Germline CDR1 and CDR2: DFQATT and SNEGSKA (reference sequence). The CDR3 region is CSARPRSYEQYF. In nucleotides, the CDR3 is TGCAGTGCTAGACCCCGCAGTTACGAGCAGTACTTC.

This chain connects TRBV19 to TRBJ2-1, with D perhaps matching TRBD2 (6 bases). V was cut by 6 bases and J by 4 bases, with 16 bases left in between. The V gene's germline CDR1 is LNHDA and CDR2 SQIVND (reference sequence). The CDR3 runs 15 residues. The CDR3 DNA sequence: TGTGCCAGTAGCTCCGACAAGGCGGGGTACAATGAGCAGTTCTTC. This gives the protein CASSSDKAGYNEQFF. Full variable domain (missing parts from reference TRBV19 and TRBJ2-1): DGGITQSPKYLFRKEGQNVTLSCEQNLNHDAMYWYRQDPGQGLRLIYYSQIVNDFQKGDIAEGYSVSREKKESFPLTVTSAQKNPTAFYLCASSSDKAGYNEQFFGPGTRLTVL.

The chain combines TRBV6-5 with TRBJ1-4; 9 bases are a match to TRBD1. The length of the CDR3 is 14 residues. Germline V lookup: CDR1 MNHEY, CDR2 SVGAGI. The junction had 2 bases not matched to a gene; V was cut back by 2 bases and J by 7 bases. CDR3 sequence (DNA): TGTGCCAGCAGTTACGGGACAGGGTTTGAAAAACTGTTTTTT. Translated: CASSYGTGFEKLFF.

CDR3 DNA sequence: TGTGCCAGCAGCCCCCGGGGTATCGGCCGGACTGAAGCTTTCTTT. Its protein is CASSPRGIGRTEAFF. The rearrangement uses TRBV9 and TRBJ1-1, with D hard to call. The CDR3 totals 15 residues. Germline V CDR1 and CDR2: SGDLS, YYNGEE. V was shortened by 4 bases and J by 5 bases, with 18 bases between the two germline ends.

The CDR3 nucleotides read TGTGCCACCAGTGCCCGGGGTCAGAGATACAATGAGCAGTTCTTC. Its protein is CATSARGQRYNEQFF. The rearrangement links TRBV24-1 to TRBJ2-1; D may be TRBD2 (5 bases). V dropped 5 bases and J dropped 4 bases, with 14 bases sitting between them. The CDR3 spans 15 residues. The germline V gene encodes CDR1 KGHDR and CDR2 SFDVKD.

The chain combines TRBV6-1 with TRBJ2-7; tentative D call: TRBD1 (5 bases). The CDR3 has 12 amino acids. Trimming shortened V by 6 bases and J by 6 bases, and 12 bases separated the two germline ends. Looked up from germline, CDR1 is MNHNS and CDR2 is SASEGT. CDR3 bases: TGTGCCAGCAGAACGGACAACCGCGAGCAGTACTTC. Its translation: CASRTDNREQYF.

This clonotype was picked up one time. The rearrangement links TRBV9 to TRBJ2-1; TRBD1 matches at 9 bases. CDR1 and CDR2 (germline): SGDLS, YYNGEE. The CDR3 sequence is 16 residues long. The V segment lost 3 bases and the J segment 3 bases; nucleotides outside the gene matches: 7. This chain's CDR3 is CASSAYTGGVYNEQFF. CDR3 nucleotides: TGTGCCAGCAGCGCCTATACAGGGGGCGTCTACAATGAGCAGTTCTTC. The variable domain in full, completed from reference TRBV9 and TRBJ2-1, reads DSGVTQTPKHLITATGQRVTLRCSPRSGDLSVYWYQQSLDQGLQFLIQYYNGEERAKGNILERFSAQQFPDLHSELNLSSLELGDSALYFCASSAYTGGVYNEQFFGPGTRLTVL.

The CDR3 region is CASSTPEEGDTEAFF. DNA of the CDR3: TGTGCCAGCAGCACCCCAGAGGAGGGTGACACTGAAGCTTTCTTT. J is TRBJ1-1 and V is TRBV5-4; D ambiguous. Deletions cut 4 bases from V and 3 bases from J, with 16 bases between. This CDR3 has 15 residues. Germline lookup yields CDR1 SGHNT and CDR2 YYREEE (reference sequence).

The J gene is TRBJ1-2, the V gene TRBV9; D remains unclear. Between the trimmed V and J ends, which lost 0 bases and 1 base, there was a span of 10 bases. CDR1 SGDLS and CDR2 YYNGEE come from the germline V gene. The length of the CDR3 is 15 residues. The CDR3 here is CASSVGSIVNYGYTF. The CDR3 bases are TGTGCCAGCAGCGTAGGAAGTATCGTTAACTATGGCTACACCTTC.

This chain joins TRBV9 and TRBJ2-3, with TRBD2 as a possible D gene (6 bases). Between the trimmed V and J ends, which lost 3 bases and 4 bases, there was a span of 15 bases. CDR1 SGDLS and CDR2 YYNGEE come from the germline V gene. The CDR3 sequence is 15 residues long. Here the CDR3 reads CASSAPVGGADTQYF. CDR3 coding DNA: TGTGCCAGCAGCGCCCCGGTCGGAGGGGCAGATACGCAGTATTTT.

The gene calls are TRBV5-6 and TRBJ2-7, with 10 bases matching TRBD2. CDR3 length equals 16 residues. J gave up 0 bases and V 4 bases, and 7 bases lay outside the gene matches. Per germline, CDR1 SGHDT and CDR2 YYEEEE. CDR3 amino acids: CASSLLAGAVSYEQYF. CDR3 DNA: TGTGCCAGCAGCCTCCTAGCGGGAGCGGTCTCCTACGAGCAGTACTTC.

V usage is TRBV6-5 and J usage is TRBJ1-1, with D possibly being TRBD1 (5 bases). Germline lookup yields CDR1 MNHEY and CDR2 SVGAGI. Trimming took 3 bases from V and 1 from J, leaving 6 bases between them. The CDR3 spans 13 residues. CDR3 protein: CASSYRGNTEAFF. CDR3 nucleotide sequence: TGTGCCAGCAGTTATAGGGGGAACACTGAAGCTTTCTTT.